By its share, the clone carrying this TCR beta chain is medium-sized. A read error may produce the germline difference seen at one junction end. The sample is drawn from a study of tumor-infiltrating lymphocytes in primary liver carcinoma. From 500 ng total RNA, TCR beta cDNA was generated with a primer in the constant region. What produced the TCR beta libraries was three nested multiplex PCR rounds using slightly modified ARM-PCR. From the multiplex PCR reads, TCRdb called clonotypes with MiXCR, one entry per CDR3 protein. Found here are more than 55,000 distinct CDR3 sequences, just over 70% of them singletons; the top ten hold around 60%. Each 20-30 mg portion of unsorted bulk tissue served as the source for co-extraction of RNA and DNA. Sequenced sample: liver tumor tissue from sampling region 2. The sample's subset: tumor region T2, inferior pole. The clonotype was recovered from a man aged 35 to 55 with primary liver carcinoma and hepatitis B virus infection.

The chain's CDR3 is CASSFGGFSEKSTF. CDR3 sequence (DNA): TGTGCCAGCAGCTTCGGTGGGTTTAGCGAAAAATCTACTTTT. The V gene is TRBV11-2, the J gene TRBJ2-3, with D perhaps TRBD2 (5 bases). CDR3 size: 14 residues. Looked up from germline, CDR1 is SGHAT and CDR2 is FQNNGV.